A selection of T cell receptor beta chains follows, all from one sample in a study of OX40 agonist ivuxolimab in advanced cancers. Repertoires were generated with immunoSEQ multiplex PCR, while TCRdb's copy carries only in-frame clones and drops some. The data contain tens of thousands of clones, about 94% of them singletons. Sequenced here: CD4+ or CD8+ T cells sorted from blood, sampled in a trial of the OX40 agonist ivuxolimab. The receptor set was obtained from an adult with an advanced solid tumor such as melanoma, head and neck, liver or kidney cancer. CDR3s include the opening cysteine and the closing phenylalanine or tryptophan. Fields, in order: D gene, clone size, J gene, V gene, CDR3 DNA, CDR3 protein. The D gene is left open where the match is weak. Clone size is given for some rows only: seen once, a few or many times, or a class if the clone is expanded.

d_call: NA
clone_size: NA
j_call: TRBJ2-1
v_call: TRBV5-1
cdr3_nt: TGCGCCAGCAGCATCCGACAGCCTAGCTCCTACAATGAGCAGTTCTTC
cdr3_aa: CASSIRQPSSYNEQFF

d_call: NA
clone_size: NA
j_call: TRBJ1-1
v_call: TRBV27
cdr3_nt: TGTGCCAGCAGCTTCAGTCCAGGGGTGAGGACTGAAGCTTTCTTT
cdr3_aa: CASSFSPGVRTEAFF

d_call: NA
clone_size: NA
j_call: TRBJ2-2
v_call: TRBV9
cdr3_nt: TGTGCCAGCAGCGTAGACAGTTTGCGAACCCCTTGGACCACCGGGGAGCTGTTTTTT
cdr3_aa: CASSVDSLRTPWTTGELFF

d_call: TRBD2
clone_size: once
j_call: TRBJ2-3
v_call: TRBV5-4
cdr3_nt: TGTGCCAGCAGCCCCGGACTAGCGGGAACTAGCACAGATACGCAGTATTTT
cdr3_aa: CASSPGLAGTSTDTQYF

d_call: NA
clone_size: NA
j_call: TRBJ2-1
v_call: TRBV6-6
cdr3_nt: TGTGCCAGCAGTCACGGGGGTAGCGGCCCCTACAATGAGCAGTTCTTC
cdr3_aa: CASSHGGSGPYNEQFF

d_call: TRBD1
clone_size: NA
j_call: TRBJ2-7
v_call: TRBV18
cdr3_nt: TGTGCCAGCTCTCAGCCGGGACAGGGCCCCTACGAGCAGTACTTC
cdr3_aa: CASSQPGQGPYEQYF

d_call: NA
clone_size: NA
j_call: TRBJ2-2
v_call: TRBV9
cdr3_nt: TGTGCCAGCAGCGTAGGCGGCACCGGGGAGCTGTTTTTT
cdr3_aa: CASSVGGTGELFF

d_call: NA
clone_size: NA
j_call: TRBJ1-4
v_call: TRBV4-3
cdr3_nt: TGCGCCAGCAGCCAAGAGGGTTGGTCAGGTGAAAAACTGTTTTTT
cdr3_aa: CASSQEGWSGEKLFF

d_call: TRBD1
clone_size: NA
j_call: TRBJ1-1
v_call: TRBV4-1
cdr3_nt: TGCGCCAGCAGCCAAGTCGCAGGGGGCGATTGGACTGAAGCTTTCTTT
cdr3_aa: CASSQVAGGDWTEAFF

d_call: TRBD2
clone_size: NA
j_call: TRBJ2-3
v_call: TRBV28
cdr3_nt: TGTGCCAGCAGTTTCGGGCGGGAGGCAGATACGCAGTATTTT
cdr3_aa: CASSFGREADTQYF

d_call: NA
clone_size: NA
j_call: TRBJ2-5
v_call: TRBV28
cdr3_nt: TGTGCCAGCAGCCCGGGACAACCGGAGACCCAGTACTTC
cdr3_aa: CASSPGQPETQYF

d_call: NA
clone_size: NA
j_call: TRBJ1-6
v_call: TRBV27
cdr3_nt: TGTGCCAGCAGTTTATATGGGGGATATAATTCACCCCTCCACTTT
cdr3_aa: CASSLYGGYNSPLHF

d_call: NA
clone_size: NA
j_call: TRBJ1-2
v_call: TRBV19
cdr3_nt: TGTGCCAGTAGTACACAGACAGAAGGCTTTAACTATGGCTACACCTTC
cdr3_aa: CASSTQTEGFNYGYTF

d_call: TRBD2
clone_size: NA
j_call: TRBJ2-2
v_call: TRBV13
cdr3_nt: TGTGCCAGCAGCGCCGCAGAGCGGGAGAGGACCGGGGAGCTGTTTTTT
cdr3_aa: CASSAAERERTGELFF

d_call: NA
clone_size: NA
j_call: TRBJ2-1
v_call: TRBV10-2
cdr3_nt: TGCGCCAGCGTGGGGTACGGTGAGCAGTTCTTC
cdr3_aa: CASVGYGEQFF

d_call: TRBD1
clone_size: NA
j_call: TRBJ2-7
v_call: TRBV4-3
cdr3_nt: TGCGCCAGCAGCCAAGAGAGCGGGACAGGGACCTACGAGCAGTACTTC
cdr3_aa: CASSQESGTGTYEQYF

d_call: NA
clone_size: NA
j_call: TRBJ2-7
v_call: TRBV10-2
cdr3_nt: TGCGCCAGCAGCACAACTTCCGGCTACGAGCAGTACTTC
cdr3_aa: CASSTTSGYEQYF

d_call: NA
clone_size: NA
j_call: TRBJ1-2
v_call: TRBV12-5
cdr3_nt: TGTGCTCTACAGAAAAGGGATGGCTACACCTTC
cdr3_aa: CALQKRDGYTF

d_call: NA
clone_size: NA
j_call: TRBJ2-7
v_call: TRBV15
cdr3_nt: TGTGCCACCAAAGGGGAGAACTACGAGCAGTACTTC
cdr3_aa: CATKGENYEQYF

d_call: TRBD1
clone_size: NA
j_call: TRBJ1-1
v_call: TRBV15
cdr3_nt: TGTGCCACCAGCCGCGGGACAGTTTCATCTGAAGCTTTCTTT
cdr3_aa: CATSRGTVSSEAFF

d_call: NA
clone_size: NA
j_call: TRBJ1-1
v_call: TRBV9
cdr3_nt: TGTGCCAGCAGCGTAGGAGGAAGAGATGAAGCTTTCTTT
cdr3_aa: CASSVGGRDEAFF

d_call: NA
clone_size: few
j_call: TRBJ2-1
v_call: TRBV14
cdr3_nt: TGTGCCAGCAGCCAAGTGCGACTGAGGGATGAGCAGTTCTTC
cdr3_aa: CASSQVRLRDEQFF

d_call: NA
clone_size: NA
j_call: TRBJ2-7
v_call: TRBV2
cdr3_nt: TGTGCCAGCAGTGACAACGAGCAGTACTTC
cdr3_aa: CASSDNEQYF

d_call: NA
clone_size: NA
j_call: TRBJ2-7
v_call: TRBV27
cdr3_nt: TGTGCCAGCAGCCCTCCCTCCTACGAGCAGTACTTC
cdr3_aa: CASSPPSYEQYF

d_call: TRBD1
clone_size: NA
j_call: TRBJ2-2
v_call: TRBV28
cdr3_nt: TGTGCCAGCAGGGCGGCAGGGGGTCGATACGCGAACACCGGGGAGCTGTTTTTT
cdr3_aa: CASRAAGGRYANTGELFF

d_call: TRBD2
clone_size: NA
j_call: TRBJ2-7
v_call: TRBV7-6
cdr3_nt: TGTGCCAGCTCCAGCGGGAGGGTAGACGAGCAGTACTTC
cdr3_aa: CASSSGRVDEQYF

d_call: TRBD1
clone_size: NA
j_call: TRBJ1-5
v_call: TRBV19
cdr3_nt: TGTGCCAGTAGTAAGGCAGGGGGAGGGTATAGCAATCAGCCCCAGCATTTT
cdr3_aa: CASSKAGGGYSNQPQHF

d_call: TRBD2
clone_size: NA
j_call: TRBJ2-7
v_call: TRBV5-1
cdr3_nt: TGCGCCAGCCGACCCATAGCGGGAGGCGGGCACGAGCAGTACTTC
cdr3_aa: CASRPIAGGGHEQYF

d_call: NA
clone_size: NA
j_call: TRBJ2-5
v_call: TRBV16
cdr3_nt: TGTGCCAGCAGACAGGGCACCAAAACCCAAGAGACCCAGTACTTC
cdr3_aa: CASRQGTKTQETQYF

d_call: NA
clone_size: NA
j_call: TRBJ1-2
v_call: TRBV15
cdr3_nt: TGTGCCACCAGCAGAGAGGGGCGCGGTGATGGCTACACCTTC
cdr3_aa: CATSREGRGDGYTF

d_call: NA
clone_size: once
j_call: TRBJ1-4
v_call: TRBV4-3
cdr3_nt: TGCGCCAGCAGCCCCTCCGTGGGGGAACGTGAAAAACTGTTTTTT
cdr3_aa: CASSPSVGEREKLFF

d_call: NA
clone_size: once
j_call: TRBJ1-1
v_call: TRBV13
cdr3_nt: TGTGCCAGCAGCTTAGGGGACATTCAGAACACTGAAGCTTTCTTT
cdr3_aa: CASSLGDIQNTEAFF

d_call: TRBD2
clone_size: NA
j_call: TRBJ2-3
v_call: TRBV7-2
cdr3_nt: TGTGCCAGCAGCCCGGGGACTAGCGGCACAGATACGCAGTATTTT
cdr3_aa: CASSPGTSGTDTQYF

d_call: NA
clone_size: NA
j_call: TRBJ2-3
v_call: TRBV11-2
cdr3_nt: TGTGCCAGCACCCGGGCGGATACGCAGTATTTT
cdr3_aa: CASTRADTQYF

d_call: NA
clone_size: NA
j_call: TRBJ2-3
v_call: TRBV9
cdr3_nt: TGTGCCAGCAGCGTTCTTAGCACAGATACGCAGTATTTT
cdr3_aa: CASSVLSTDTQYF

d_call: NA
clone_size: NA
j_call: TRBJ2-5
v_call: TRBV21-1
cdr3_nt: TGTGCCAGCGGCCCTAGGGAGACCCAGTACTTC
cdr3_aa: CASGPRETQYF

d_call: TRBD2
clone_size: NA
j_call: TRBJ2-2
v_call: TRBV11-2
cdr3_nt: TGTGCCAGCAGCGCGCGGGGGGCAGGGGAGGCCGGGGAGCTGTTTTTT
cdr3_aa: CASSARGAGEAGELFF

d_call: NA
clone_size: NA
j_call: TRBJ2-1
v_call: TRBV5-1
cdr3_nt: TGCGCCAGCAGAACTAGCCTCAATGAGCAGTTCTTC
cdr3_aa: CASRTSLNEQFF

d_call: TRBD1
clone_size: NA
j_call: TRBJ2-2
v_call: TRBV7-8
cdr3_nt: TGTGCCAGCAGCTATGACAGGGGGCGTAGCGGGGAGCTGTTTTTT
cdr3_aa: CASSYDRGRSGELFF

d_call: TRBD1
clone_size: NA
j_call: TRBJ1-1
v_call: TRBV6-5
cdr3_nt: TGTGCCAGCAGTTACGACAGGGTTAAGGGTCCCACTGAAGCTTTCTTT
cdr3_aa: CASSYDRVKGPTEAFF